The source of this TCR beta chain is a study of siplizumab effects on memory and regulatory T cells. Data came from immunoSEQ multiplex PCR; TCRdb stores just in-frame clones and leaves some out. The profile shows 70,000 or so clones, 75% to 95% of them singletons. Worth noting for this clone: Germline and junction disagree at one end, which may indicate a read error.

The CDR3 is 15 residues long. Germline CDR1 SSHAT, CDR2 FNYEAQ (reference sequence). This TCR came from a human donor in good health. The chain carries TRBV7-7 and TRBJ2-2; D perhaps matches TRBD2 (6 bases). Input material: CD8+ T cells sorted from blood. The CDR3 region has the DNA TGTGCTAGCAGCCCGGGACTTATGAACACCGGGGAGCTGTTTTTT. This translates into CASSPGLMNTGELFF.